These 11 T cell receptor beta chains came from one sample sequenced in a study of CD8 T cells in ankylosing spondylitis. TCRdb re-called the 5' RACE reads through MiXCR, storing one row per CDR3 protein. The sample lists some 220,000 distinct CDR3 sequences; approximately 8.4% were seen once. Sample: blood, either unsorted or a sorted T cell fraction (not recorded which). Source of these receptors: a female donor with ankylosing spondylitis or in good health (not recorded which).

This clonotype was found many times. The V gene is TRBV12-3 or TRBV12-4, the J gene TRBJ1-1, with D maybe TRBD1 (5 bases). V lost 6 bases and J 11 bases, leaving 13 bases between the germline ends. There are 11 residues in the CDR3. The DNA of the CDR3 is TGTGCCAGCAGCCCCGGGGAGGGGGCTTTCTTT. Encoded protein: CASSPGEGAFF.

The sample holds many counts of this clonotype. The rearrangement uses TRBV12-3 or TRBV12-4 and TRBJ2-2; 7 positions match TRBD2. V lost 5 bases to trimming and J lost 8 bases; unmatched junction nucleotides: 14. This CDR3 spans 16 amino acids. The CDR3 region is CASSALAASNGGELFF. CDR3 DNA sequence: TGTGCCAGCAGTGCCCTAGCGGCCTCGAACGGGGGGGAGCTGTTTTTT.

This clonotype was counted ten times or more. This rearrangement joins TRBV29-1 to TRBJ1-1; the D is unclear. Germline V gene data show CDR1 as SQVTM and CDR2 as ANQGSEA. This CDR3 is 12 amino acids long. Trimming took off 5 bases at V and 3 bases at J, with 10 bases between the two ends. The CDR3 protein is CSVRHPYTEAFF. The CDR3 coding sequence is TGCAGCGTTAGGCACCCGTACACTGAAGCTTTCTTT.

This clonotype showed up many times. The rearrangement joins TRBV20-1 to TRBJ2-1; 10 nucleotides align to TRBD2. V dropped 5 bases and J dropped 8; count of bases not matched to a gene: 6. CDR1 and CDR2 (germline): DFQATT, SNEGSKA (reference sequence). The CDR3 is 13 residues long. The CDR3 nucleotides are TGCAGTGCTCCTAGCGGGAGAGGGGATGAGCAGTTCTTC. It is translated as CSAPSGRGDEQFF.

This clonotype came up many times. The chain has TRBV11-2 and TRBJ2-3, with D unclear. The germline V and J ends were trimmed by 5 bases and 2 bases, with 11 bases remaining between them. The V gene's germline CDR1 is SGHAT and CDR2 FQNNGV. This CDR3 has 14 amino acids. The CDR3 coding sequence is TGTGCCAGCAGCCTCTCCTACCACACAGATACGCAGTATTTT. Amino acids: CASSLSYHTDTQYF.

This clonotype was recorded a few times. The chain combines TRBV7-3 with TRBJ2-6; 10 bases line up with TRBD2. J gave up 0 bases and V 2 bases, and 7 bases lay outside the gene matches. The CDR3 is 19 amino acids. CDR1 SGHTA and CDR2 FQGTGA come from the germline V gene. This CDR3 is CASSLGTSEPPSGANVLTF. CDR3 nucleotide sequence: TGTGCCAGCAGCTTAGGGACTAGCGAGCCCCCCTCTGGGGCCAACGTCCTGACTTTC.

This clonotype showed up just a few times. This rearrangement joins TRBV28 to TRBJ1-2, with TRBD1 matching over 7 bases. The germline V gene has CDR1 MDHEN and CDR2 SYDVKM. This CDR3 is 15 amino acids long. J lost 4 bases, V lost 7 bases, and 12 bases had no gene match. CDR3 DNA sequence: TGTGCCAGCACCCCGCAAGGGGGCAGGGTCTATGGCTACACCTTC. Translated: CASTPQGGRVYGYTF.

The chain joins TRBV7-2 to TRBJ1-1, with a tentative D call TRBD1 (6 bases). With 6 bases removed from V and 1 base from J, the gap between germline ends came to 6 bases. The CDR3 covers 12 residues. Germline-derived CDR1 and CDR2 are SGHTA and FQGNSA. The CDR3 reads CASRGQNTEAFF. In nucleotides, the CDR3 is TGTGCCAGCAGGGGACAGAACACTGAAGCTTTCTTT.

This clonotype has at least ten counts. The V and J genes are TRBV7-9 and TRBJ2-5; D possibly matches TRBD1 or TRBD2 (5 bases each). There are 15 residues in the CDR3. Germline V gene data show CDR1 as SEHNR and CDR2 as FQNEAQ (reference sequence). Trimming pared 4 bases from V and 2 bases from J, leaving 14 bases between. CDR3 in amino acids: CASSSQGRSQETQYF. CDR3 DNA sequence: TGTGCCAGCAGCTCCCAGGGACGCTCACAAGAGACCCAGTACTTC.

In this sample, this clonotype turned up many times. The V call is TRBV20-1, the J call TRBJ2-5; 11 bases line up with TRBD2. The CDR3 extends over 14 amino acids. Germline V gives CDR1 DFQATT, CDR2 SNEGSKA (reference sequence). The J segment lost 5 bases and the V segment lost 4 bases, leaving 6 bases of the junction unmatched. The CDR3 is CSATTSGIRETQYF. The CDR3 DNA reads as TGCAGTGCTACGACTAGCGGGATCCGGGAGACCCAGTACTTC.

The table lists this clonotype with many counts. This sequence joins TRBV3-1 and TRBJ2-1; weak D call: TRBD2 (8 bases). The germline gives CDR1 LGHDT, CDR2 YNNKEL (reference sequence). The V gene lost 3 bases and the J gene lost 6 bases, with 18 bases spanning the gap. The length of the CDR3 is 16 residues. CDR3 DNA sequence: TGTGCCAGCAGCCATTTAGCGGGAAGGGGGCTCAATGAGCAGTTCTTC. Translating it yields CASSHLAGRGLNEQFF.